Shown below are 7 T cell receptor beta chains from a single sample sequenced in a study of cytomegalovirus exposure and HLA in healthy donors. PCR amplification relied on 60 Vbeta primers (plus 13 Jbeta primers). Generated by immunoSEQ multiplex PCR, the TCRdb table keeps only in-frame clones and is missing some. The sample gives around 170,000 clones, just under 80% of which show up once; more than 6% is in the top ten. Sequenced sample: PBMCs. The receptors derive from a woman aged 40 to 50 in good health and CMV-seropositive.

The gene calls are TRBV7-2 and TRBJ2-2, with 7 bases fitting TRBD1. The germline V gene has CDR1 SGHTA and CDR2 FQGNSA. V trimming: 5 bases; J trimming: 5 bases; junction bases outside the gene matches: 8. The CDR3 sequence is 15 residues long. CDR3 bases: TGTGCCAGCAGCCCCGACAGGGCGCGAACCGGGGAGCTGTTTTTT. It is translated as CASSPDRARTGELFF.

This chain connects TRBV7-2 to TRBJ2-7, with D hard to call. The CDR3 is 12 residues long. Trimming left V 5 bases short and J 1 base short, with 6 bases between. Germline V gene sequence: CDR1 SGHTA, CDR2 FQGNSA. CDR3: CASSQASYEQYF. In DNA, the CDR3 is TGTGCCAGCAGCCAAGCTTCCTACGAGCAGTACTTC.

The chain links TRBV18 to TRBJ1-2; tentatively, D is TRBD1 (6 bases). CDR1 KGHSH and CDR2 LQKENI come from the germline V gene. With 3 bases removed from V and 8 bases from J, the gap between germline ends came to 16 bases. The CDR3 is 14 residues long. The CDR3 bases are TGTGCCAGCTCACCCGAGACAGGCGATAAGGGCTACACCTTC. Amino acids: CASSPETGDKGYTF.

The CDR3 DNA is TGCGCCAGCAGCCAAGGTGTCGGCGGGGCAACTAATGAAAAACTGTTTTTT. It specifies CASSQGVGGATNEKLFF. V gene TRBV4-3 combines with J gene TRBJ1-4; no reliable D call. V gave up 1 base and J gave up 0 bases, with 12 bases separating them. CDR1 is LGHNA and CDR2 is YSLEER in the germline V gene. This CDR3 region has 17 residues.

This clone was observed a handful of times. The gene calls are TRBV28 and TRBJ1-4; TRBD1 might be the D (6 bases). Germline V gene sequence: CDR1 MDHEN, CDR2 SYDVKM. This CDR3 contains 14 residues. The germline V and J ends were trimmed by 2 bases and 5 bases, with 9 bases remaining between them. The CDR3 coding sequence is TGTGCCAGCAGTTTACCCAGGGGCAATGAAAAACTGTTTTTT. This translates into CASSLPRGNEKLFF.

The V and J genes are TRBV25-1 and TRBJ1-3; D is unresolved. Between the trimmed V and J ends, which lost 5 bases and 0 bases, there was a span of 5 bases. Germline V CDR1 and CDR2: MGHDK, SYGVNS. There are 13 residues in the CDR3. This CDR3 is CASSRSSGNTIYF. CDR3 nucleotides: TGTGCCAGCAGTCGGAGCTCTGGAAACACCATATATTTT.

CDR3 protein: CASSIGSGGYNEQFF. The CDR3 nucleotides read TGTGCCAGCAGCATTGGCAGCGGGGGTTACAATGAGCAGTTCTTC. V usage is TRBV5-6 and J usage is TRBJ2-1; 8 bases are a match to TRBD2. The CDR3 runs to 15 residues. Germline loops: CDR1 SGHDT, CDR2 YYEEEE. V lost 4 bases to trimming and J lost 4 bases; unmatched junction nucleotides: 7.